This T cell receptor (beta chain) was sequenced in a study of T cells after yellow fever vaccination. About the study: SMART-Seq v4 Ultra Low Input served to prepare low-cell-number fractions. Whole-study results and caveats: Overlap between CD4 and CD8 compartments was detected for a small share of clonotypes. Weaker, the secondary response had a peak occurring faster, on day 5 versus 15.

In making TCR cDNA, 5'RACE template switching added a universal primer site and UMIs to it. TCRdb called the 5' RACE reads again in MiXCR, with one record for every CDR3 protein. The sample lists 200,000 to 250,000 distinct CDR3 sequences, about 7% occurring once. Germline V gives CDR1 ENHRY, CDR2 SYGVKD. The CDR3 runs to 17 residues. V dropped 10 bases and J dropped 0; count of bases not matched to a gene: 10. Turning to this clonotype: Antigen specificity is unknown.

The TCR originated in a man aged 25 to 40 who received the YFV17D yellow fever vaccine. This material consisted of CD4+ T cells sorted from PBMCs, taken 15 days after the yellow fever booster vaccination. The chain combines TRBV10-3 with TRBJ2-1, with 12 nucleotides matching TRBD1. The CDR3 sequence is CATKGQGASPSYNEQFF. The CDR3 coding sequence is TGTGCCACCAAGGGACAGGGGGCTTCTCCCTCCTACAATGAGCAGTTCTTC.